This T cell receptor beta chain was sequenced in a study of long-term antiretroviral therapy in people with HIV (dated by TCRdb to between 2022 and 2023). For the study in its entirety: The earliest samples were collected approximately a decade before the 2015 WHO recommendation for immediate ART, a period when ART was typically delayed until CD4 counts fell. Whether ART initiation and durable HIV suppression were associated with changes in peripheral blood TRB repertoire composition and diversity was tested in a retrospective serial study. From fewer than 35 adults with confirmed HIV infection, the cohort provided approximately 190 cryopreserved PBMC samples, gathered serially across a mean of approximately six years (range 1-12). Of the 30 participants with HIV, ten to eleven were female. Test extractions of a monoclonal T-cell line alongside a few dozen polyclonal samples showed no cross-contamination during QIAcube processing.

Measured from the cysteine to the phenylalanine, the CDR3 is 14 residues long. This entry keeps only the CDR3 DNA: 42 bases, framed from base 1. According to the germline V gene, CDR1 reads SGHDT and CDR2 reads YYEEEE. V is trimmed back by 4 bases and J by 6 bases, and the junction contains 7 bases that no gene match accounts for. The immunoSEQ hsTCRB v3.0 assay was used at survey level resolution to sequence the TRB variable region. The targeted TRB sequencing depth was about 40,000-55,000 T-cell genomes per sample. TRB libraries were pooled and sequenced on an Illumina MiSeq using a v3 150-cycle kit. In the authors' own workflow: Repertoire analysis ran in R within a reproducible Nextflow workflow covering QC, data transformation and analysis. LymphoSeq2, an R package for exploring AIRR-Seq data, was used to implement custom analyses. After excluding several samples that yielded fewer than 5000 total TRB sequences, 188 HIV repertoires remained for analysis. Among the roughly 190 retained HIV repertoires, 55 to 65 were collected before ART initiation and about 130 were collected after ART initiation. Each repertoire was downsampled to 5000 TRB nucleotide sequences, and summary statistics were averaged across 100 downsampling iterations. The analysis kept only TRB sequences whose CDR3 regions were at least seven amino acids long. Diversity was assessed using a clonality score derived from Shannon entropy and using the Gini coefficient. In the repertoire networks, any two of the top 5000 CDR3 amino acid sequences were linked whenever the two sequences differed by an edit distance of one. GLIPH2 predicted antigen specificity groups and MHC restriction for TRB CDR3 amino acid sequences. CDR3 amino acid sequences were matched against VDJdb and McPAS-TCR to flag known CMV, EBV, HIV or tissue antigen associations. Pre-ART, post-ART and control groups were compared with Wilcoxon signed-rank tests and Holm-Bonferroni correction. TCRdb holds this immuneACCESS table with in-frame rearrangements only. Some clones are missing; in checked studies, unresolved V genes explain under half, and the rest has no known cause. V and J calls and clone size follow that table, whereas D and trimming were derived from the DNA. Here the sample has about 33,000 clones; 78% occur a single time. The ten biggest clones cover 8% to 10% of the sample.

Inclusion was restricted to participants for whom at least one PBMC sample before ART initiation and at least two post-ART samples were available. Every participant with HIV received treatment in the United States of America. Before DNA extraction, cryopreserved samples containing about 0.9-10 million PBMC were thawed and washed. At the time of the earliest PBMC sample for each participant with HIV, ages ranged from roughly 23 to 55 years. Each participant contributed PBMC samples from 1-4 timepoints before ART initiation and 2-8 timepoints after ART initiation, with a median of 7 samples. Serial HIV viral load, CD4+ T-cell count, ART history and demographic data were obtained for every participant. Genomic DNA was extracted from unsorted PBMC with a Qiagen kit on a QIAcube, with processing performed in batches of 12 samples. Turning to this clone: Its recognized antigen is unknown. Base qualities are not provided; no much larger clone lies one nucleotide away.

Paper-wide results and their limitations: HIV repertoires had narrower CDR3 length ranges than controls, and the network structure suggested an antigen-experienced repertoire that shifted only slightly toward naive after ART. Because pre-ART samples had limited cell numbers, profiling was done on unsorted PBMC rather than on sorted CD4+ and CD8+ T cells. Inferences about post-ART repertoire changes were limited because no data were available on ART adherence, viral resistance or therapy changes. Since PBMC availability was limited, sequencing covered only the TCR beta chain, with no alpha chain pairing. The samples were dated from about 2003 to 2018, and the ART regimens that were used may be less effective than current ART regimens. Starting ART was linked to a significant rise in TRB diversity, yet even after long-term ART the diversity remained significantly lower than in transplant donor controls. At every time point, the repertoire was dominated by expanded TRB clones first identified before ART initiation, although this dominance fluctuated and, in many PLHIV, declined after ART.

The sample here was unsorted PBMCs, taken 3.1 years after starting antiretroviral therapy. The V and J genes are TRBV5-6 and TRBJ1-5, with 7 middle bases fitting TRBD1. This clonotype was obtained from a woman between 45 and 65 years old with HIV. The DNA reads TGTGCCAGCAGCCCAATGACAGGGAGTCAGCCCCAGCATTTT. This sequence encodes CASSPMTGSQPQHF.